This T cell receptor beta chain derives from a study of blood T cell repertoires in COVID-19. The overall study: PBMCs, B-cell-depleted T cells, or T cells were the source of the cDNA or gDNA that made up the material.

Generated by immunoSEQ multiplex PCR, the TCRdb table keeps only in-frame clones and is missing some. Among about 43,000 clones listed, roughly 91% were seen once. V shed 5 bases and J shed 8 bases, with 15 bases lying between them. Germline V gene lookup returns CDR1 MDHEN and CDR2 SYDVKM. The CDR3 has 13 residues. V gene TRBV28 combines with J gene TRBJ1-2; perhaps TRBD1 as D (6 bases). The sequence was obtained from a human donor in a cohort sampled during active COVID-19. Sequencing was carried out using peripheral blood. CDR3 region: CASSLPGGRGYTF. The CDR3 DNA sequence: TGTGCCAGCAGTCTCCCGGGGGGGCGGGGCTACACCTTC.